This TCR beta chain is drawn from a study of radiation and T cells in renal cell carcinoma. About the research overall: Nephrectomy followed 15 Gy stereotactic body radiation by 4 weeks. Study-level results: From baseline, blood top tumor clonotypes peaked at 2 weeks post-radiation.

With regard to this clone: The antigen remains unidentified.

Time point: blood 2 weeks post-SBRT. Treatment indicated: 15 Gy SBRT to primary tumor, nephrectomy 4 weeks later. Assay used: immunoSEQ multiplex PCR; TCRdb lists only in-frame clones, some missing. The sample holds some 130,000 clones, 80% to 90% seen once. Germline V lookup: CDR1 LNHDA, CDR2 SQIVND (reference sequence). The length of the CDR3 is 13 residues. Between the trimmed V and J ends, which lost 5 bases and 5 bases, there was a span of 9 bases. The material was blood, obtained from a patient whose treatment included radiotherapy and nephrectomy. The gene calls are TRBV19 and TRBJ1-4; D is ambiguous. The receptor was derived from a woman in her fifties or sixties with renal cell carcinoma. The CDR3 sequence is CASSPRSNEKLFF. The CDR3 DNA follows: TGTGCCAGTAGTCCCCGGTCCAATGAAAAACTGTTTTTT. The full variable domain, its missing parts supplied by reference TRBV19 and TRBJ1-4, is DGGITQSPKYLFRKEGQNVTLSCEQNLNHDAMYWYRQDPGQGLRLIYYSQIVNDFQKGDIAEGYSVSREKKESFPLTVTSAQKNPTAFYLCASSPRSNEKLFFGSGTQLSVL.